The clone carrying this TCR beta chain was seen more than once but under ten times. What it binds is unknown. This record belongs to a study of post-analysis software for immune sequencing data. CDR1 and CDR2 from the germline V gene are SGDLS and YYNGEE. V lost 0 bases and J lost 0, with 7 bases in between. The CDR3 spans 14 residues. TCR beta cDNA libraries had unique molecular identifiers. TCRdb re-derived calls from the PCR reads in MiXCR, one entry per CDR3 protein. The sample shows about 500,000 distinct CDR3 sequences, under 55% of them seen only once. Findings and limits, study-wide: TRBV5-6, TRBV5-1 and TRBV20-1 belonged to a set of roughly five TRBV segments that were more frequent in patients than controls.

V usage is TRBV9 and J usage is TRBJ2-7; D gene ambiguous. Source material: blood. The receptor comes from a girl aged 5 to 17 with multiple sclerosis. CDR3 protein: CASSVAPVSYEQYF. CDR3 coding DNA: TGTGCCAGCAGCGTAGCCCCGGTCTCCTACGAGCAGTACTTC.